What follows are 26 T cell receptor beta chains derived from one specimen sequenced in a study of cytomegalovirus exposure and HLA in healthy donors. 13 Jbeta primers and 60 Vbeta primers were used for the PCR. Produced via immunoSEQ multiplex PCR; TCRdb's table is partial and in-frame only. The profile shows 160,000 or so clones, 84% of them singletons. The sample was PBMCs. The receptor set was obtained from a young man in good health and CMV-seronegative.

The chain couples TRBV6-1 to TRBJ2-7; 9 positions agree with TRBD1. Per the germline V gene, CDR1 is MNHNS and CDR2 is SASEGT. The CDR3 is 14 residues long. Trimming took 6 bases from V and 5 from J; bases not matched to a gene: 8. The CDR3: CASSPQGTGHEQYF. Written as DNA, the CDR3 is TGTGCCAGCAGCCCCCAAGGGACAGGGCACGAGCAGTACTTC.

This sequence joins TRBV28 and TRBJ1-2, with 7 nucleotides matching TRBD1. CDR1 MDHEN and CDR2 SYDVKM come from the germline V gene. After removal of 5 bases from V and 4 bases from J, the junction contained 10 bases not matched to a gene. This CDR3 has 15 residues. The CDR3 DNA sequence: TGTGCCAGCAGTAATACCGGGACAGTGATCTATGGCTACACCTTC. Translating it yields CASSNTGTVIYGYTF.

This sequence joins TRBV7-9 and TRBJ1-1; 9 nucleotides match TRBD1. The CDR3 covers 14 residues. V lost 5 bases to trimming and J lost 5 bases; unmatched junction nucleotides: 6. From germline, CDR1 is SEHNR and CDR2 FQNEAQ (reference sequence). CDR3 nucleotides: TGTGCCAGCAGCACCACGGACAGGGGAACTGAAGCTTTCTTT. Translating gives CASSTTDRGTEAFF. Supplemented by reference TRBV7-9 and TRBJ1-1, the full variable domain reads DTGVSQNPRHKITKRGQNVTFRCDPISEHNRLYWYRQTLGQGPEFLTYFQNEAQLEKSRLLSDRFSAERPKGSFSTLEIQRTEQGDSAMYLCASSTTDRGTEAFFGQGTRLTVV.

The rearrangement links TRBV28 to TRBJ2-1; TRBD1 matches 12 bases. The CDR3 runs 15 residues. The germline V gene has CDR1 MDHEN and CDR2 SYDVKM. V lost 5 bases and J lost 7; bases outside the gene matches: 6. The CDR3 loop is CASSPPGQGANEQFF. In DNA, the CDR3 is TGTGCCAGCAGTCCGCCGGGACAGGGGGCGAATGAGCAGTTCTTC.

The CDR3 DNA is TGTGCCAGCAGCTCTCCGGGACTAGCGAGCTACGAGCAGTACTTC. As protein: CASSSPGLASYEQYF. The chain is built from TRBV28 and TRBJ2-7, with TRBD2 identical over 10 bases. V trimming: 6 bases; J trimming: 3 bases; junction bases outside the gene matches: 8. The CDR3 is 15 amino acids. Germline V gene sequence: CDR1 MDHEN, CDR2 SYDVKM. Full variable domain (rest looked up from reference TRBV28 and TRBJ2-7): DVKVTQSSRYLVKRTGEKVFLECVQDMDHENMFWYRQDPGLGLRLIYFSYDVKMKEKGDIPEGYSVSREKKERFSLILESASTNQTSMYLCASSSPGLASYEQYFGPGTRLTVT.

V is TRBV6-6 and J is TRBJ2-7; 11 bases align to TRBD2. Unmatched junction bases numbered 6, after V lost 7 bases and J lost 1 base. Germline V gene data show CDR1 as MNHNY and CDR2 as SVGAGI (reference sequence). CDR3 length: 15 residues. CDR3 bases: TGTGCCAGCACCGAAACTAGCGGGAGATCCTACGAGCAGTACTTC. This encodes CASTETSGRSYEQYF.

This chain uses TRBV30 with TRBJ1-5; maybe TRBD1 (5 bases). The CDR3 extends over 13 amino acids. Germline values: CDR1 GTSNPN, CDR2 SVGIG (reference sequence). The germline V and J ends were trimmed by 5 bases and 4 bases, with 12 bases remaining between them. This CDR3 is CAWALQANQPQHF. DNA for the CDR3: TGTGCCTGGGCTCTACAGGCGAATCAGCCCCAGCATTTT.

The V and J genes are TRBV30 and TRBJ2-7; D may be TRBD1 (5 bases). This CDR3 region has 14 residues. The germline V gene has CDR1 GTSNPN and CDR2 SVGIG (reference sequence). Trimming pared 3 bases from V and 2 bases from J, leaving 14 bases between. The CDR3 spells CAWSRRLTAYEQYF. Here the CDR3 DNA reads TGTGCCTGGAGCCGTCGATTGACAGCCTACGAGCAGTACTTC.

The chain links TRBV30 to TRBJ1-6, with D perhaps TRBD1 (6 bases). With 5 bases removed from V and 5 bases from J, the gap between germline ends came to 10 bases. The CDR3 runs to 13 residues. Germline CDR1 and CDR2: GTSNPN and SVGIG (reference sequence). The CDR3 reads CAWEQGNNSPLHF. In DNA form, the CDR3 reads TGTGCCTGGGAACAGGGAAATAATTCACCCCTCCACTTT.

This chain links TRBV29-1 with TRBJ2-5; 10 positions agree with TRBD1. CDR3 length: 17 amino acids. The germline CDR1 and CDR2 sequences are SQVTM and ANQGSEA. After removal of 6 bases from V and 5 bases from J, the junction contained 18 bases not matched to a gene. For the CDR3, the DNA is TGCAGCGTGGGGGGACCGGGACAGGGGTCCCCAGGGGAGACCCAGTACTTC. Translating gives CSVGGPGQGSPGETQYF.

This clone has only one observation. At the DNA level, this CDR3 is encoded by other sequences in the same sample as well. The chain employs TRBV12-2 and TRBJ1-2; the table's D call, TRBD1, has no DNA check behind it. TRBV12-2 is reported as a pseudogene. CDR3 length: 15 residues. The CDR3 reads CASRRQGGSNYGYTF. Written as DNA, the CDR3 is TGTGCAAGTCGCCGCCAGGGGGGTTCTAACTATGGCTACACCTTC.

This chain uses TRBV6-1 with TRBJ2-3, with 7 bases identical to TRBD1. Losses at the gene ends were 5 bases for V and 1 base for J; bases not matched to a gene: 0. This CDR3 is 13 amino acids long. The germline CDR1 and CDR2 sequences are MNHNS and SASEGT. CDR3 protein: CASSTGGTDTQYF. CDR3 DNA sequence: TGTGCCAGCAGTACAGGGGGCACAGATACGCAGTATTTT.

The gene calls are TRBV6-5 and TRBJ1-2; D uncertain. V lost 4 bases and J lost 6, with 12 bases in between. The V gene's germline CDR1 is MNHEY and CDR2 SVGAGI. The CDR3 totals 13 residues. The CDR3 DNA is TGTGCCAGCAGTTTCACGGGGAACCATGGCTACACCTTC. Translating gives CASSFTGNHGYTF.

This clone has a handful of counts. This chain uses TRBV6-5 with TRBJ2-3; unclear D gene. Trimming cost V 6 bases and J 8 bases, with 9 bases left between them. Germline V CDR1 and CDR2: MNHEY, SVGAGI. There are 11 residues in the CDR3. The CDR3, as DNA: TGTGCCAGCAGGACCGCAGGTACGCAGTATTTT. Its translation: CASRTAGTQYF.

The genes are TRBV10-3 and TRBJ1-2; TRBD1 matches 9 bases. Germline V CDR1 and CDR2: ENHRY, SYGVKD. The CDR3 runs 13 residues. The V segment lost 4 bases and the J segment 8 bases; nucleotides outside the gene matches: 5. CDR3 sequence reads: CAISGDRAGGYTF. The CDR3 coding sequence is TGTGCCATCAGTGGGGACAGGGCAGGAGGCTACACCTTC.

On this clone itself: The junction departs from germline at one end; a sequencing error may be responsible. The CDR3 loop reads CASSPVWSSGANGLTF. The DNA of the CDR3 is TGTGCCAGCAGTCCCGTATGGAGCTCTGGGGCCAACGGCCTGACTTTC. The chain employs TRBV28 and TRBJ2-6; D perhaps matches TRBD1 (5 bases). Germline V gene sequence: CDR1 MDHEN, CDR2 SYDVKM. There are 16 residues in the CDR3. Using reference TRBV28 and TRBJ2-6 for the parts outside the CDR3, the full variable domain is DVKVTQSSRYLVKRTGEKVFLECVQDMDHENMFWYRQDPGLGLRLIYFSYDVKMKEKGDIPEGYSVSREKKERFSLILESASTNQTSMYLCASSPVWSSGANGLTFGAGSRLTVL.

The V and J genes are TRBV20-1 and TRBJ1-1; D unresolved. There are 11 residues in the CDR3. CDR1 DFQATT and CDR2 SNEGSKA come from the germline V gene (reference sequence). With 5 bases removed from V and 3 bases from J, the gap between germline ends came to 7 bases. This CDR3 is CSAPRDTEAFF. CDR3 bases: TGCAGTGCTCCCCGAGACACTGAAGCTTTCTTT.

The rearrangement links TRBV28 to TRBJ2-3, with TRBD2 identical over 11 bases. The ends lost 4 bases at V and 11 bases at J; junction bases unmatched: 8. CDR1 is MDHEN and CDR2 is SYDVKM in the germline V gene. The CDR3 runs to 14 residues. The CDR3 is CASSSGLAAFLQYF. The CDR3 DNA sequence: TGTGCCAGCAGTTCGGGACTAGCGGCATTTCTGCAGTATTTT.

The chain employs TRBV7-2 and TRBJ2-3; 10 nucleotides agree with TRBD1. The CDR3 sequence is 15 residues long. The ends lost 3 bases at V and 3 bases at J; junction bases unmatched: 3. CDR1 SGHTA and CDR2 FQGNSA come from the germline V gene. CDR3 nucleotide sequence: TGTGCCAGCAGCTTTGGGACAGGGGAAACAGATACGCAGTATTTT. Its translation: CASSFGTGETDTQYF.

The CDR3, as DNA: TGTGCCAGCAGCGAGCGGGAGAGGGGAGATACGCAGTATTTT. It specifies CASSERERGDTQYF. V gene TRBV6-6 combines with J gene TRBJ2-3, with 8 bases fitting TRBD2. The CDR3 length is 14 residues. Germline V gene sequence: CDR1 MNHNY, CDR2 SVGAGI (reference sequence). V trimming: 6 bases; J trimming: 5 bases; junction bases outside the gene matches: 7.

CDR3 protein: CASSFLLSSYNEQFF. The DNA of the CDR3 is TGTGCCAGCAGTTTCCTTCTGAGCTCCTACAATGAGCAGTTCTTC. The chain employs TRBV27 and TRBJ2-1, with unresolved D. The germline V gene encodes CDR1 MNHEY and CDR2 SMNVEV (reference sequence). V dropped 3 bases and J dropped 0 bases, with 9 bases sitting between them. CDR3 length: 15 residues.

V usage is TRBV4-1 and J usage is TRBJ2-5; 9 bases align to TRBD1. The junction had 10 bases not matched to a gene; V was cut back by 1 base and J by 4 bases. The CDR3 extends over 17 amino acids. From germline, CDR1 is MGHRA and CDR2 YSYEKL. The CDR3 DNA follows: TGCGCCAGCAGCCAAGGCCAGTACAGGGGGCTGGGAGAGACCCAGTACTTC. Protein: CASSQGQYRGLGETQYF.

The rearrangement uses TRBV2 and TRBJ2-7, with D possibly being TRBD1 (5 bases). This CDR3 has 13 amino acids. Trimming shortened V by 3 bases and J by 0 bases, and 6 bases separated the two germline ends. CDR1 is SNHLY, CDR2 FYNNEI, per germline. This CDR3 is CASSDRASYEQYF. The CDR3 nucleotides are TGTGCCAGCAGTGACAGGGCCTCCTACGAGCAGTACTTC.

This chain joins TRBV28 and TRBJ1-5, with TRBD1 identical over 9 bases. This CDR3 has 16 amino acids. Germline loops: CDR1 MDHEN, CDR2 SYDVKM. With V trimmed by 5 bases and J by 4 bases, 9 bases remained unmatched. The CDR3 sequence is CASSPLGQGGNQPQHF. CDR3 coding DNA: TGTGCCAGCAGTCCCCTGGGACAGGGTGGAAATCAGCCCCAGCATTTT.

The chain joins TRBV5-8 to TRBJ1-4, with 7 bases that match TRBD1. Looked up from germline, CDR1 is SGHTS and CDR2 is YDEGEE. V was pared by 4 bases and J by 4 bases, with 7 bases of the junction left unmatched. The CDR3 consists of 15 residues. The CDR3 nucleotides are TGTGCCAGCAGCGCCGGACAGGCCCTTAATGAAAAACTGTTTTTT. Protein sequence: CASSAGQALNEKLFF.

The rearrangement links TRBV5-1 to TRBJ2-3; weak D call: TRBD1 (6 bases). With 4 bases removed from V and 4 bases from J, the gap between germline ends came to 13 bases. This CDR3 comprises 14 residues. CDR1 and CDR2 (germline): SGHRS, YFSETQ. Here the CDR3 reads CASSPSGQPDTQYF. The CDR3 DNA reads as TGCGCCAGCAGCCCCTCAGGACAGCCAGATACGCAGTATTTT.